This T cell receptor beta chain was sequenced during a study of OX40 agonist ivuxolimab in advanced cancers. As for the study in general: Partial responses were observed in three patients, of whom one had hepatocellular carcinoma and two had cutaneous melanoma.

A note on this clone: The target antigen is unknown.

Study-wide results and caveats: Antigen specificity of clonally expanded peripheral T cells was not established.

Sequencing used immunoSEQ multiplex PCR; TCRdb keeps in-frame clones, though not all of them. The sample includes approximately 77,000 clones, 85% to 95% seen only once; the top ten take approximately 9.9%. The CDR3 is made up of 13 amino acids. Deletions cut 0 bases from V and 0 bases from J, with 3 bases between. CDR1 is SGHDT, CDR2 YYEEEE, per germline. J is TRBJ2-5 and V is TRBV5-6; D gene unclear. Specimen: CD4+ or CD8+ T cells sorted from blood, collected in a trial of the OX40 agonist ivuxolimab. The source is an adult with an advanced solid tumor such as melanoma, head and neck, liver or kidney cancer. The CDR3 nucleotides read TGTGCCAGCAGCTTGGCGAACCAAGAGACCCAGTACTTC. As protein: CASSLANQETQYF. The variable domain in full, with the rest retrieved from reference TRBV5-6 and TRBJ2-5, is DAGVTQSPTHLIKTRGQQVTLRCSPKSGHDTVSWYQQALGQGPQFIFQYYEEEERQRGNFPDRFSGHQFPNYSSELNVNALLLGDSALYLCASSLANQETQYFGPGTRLLVL.